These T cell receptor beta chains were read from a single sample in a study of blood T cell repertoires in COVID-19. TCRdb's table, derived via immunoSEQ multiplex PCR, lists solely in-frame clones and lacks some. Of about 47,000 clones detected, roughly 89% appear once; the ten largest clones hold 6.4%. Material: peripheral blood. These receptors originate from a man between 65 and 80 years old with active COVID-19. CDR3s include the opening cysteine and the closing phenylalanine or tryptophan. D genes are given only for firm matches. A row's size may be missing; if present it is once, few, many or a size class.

CASSLGGLAGYNEQFF	TGCGCCAGCAGCTTGGGTGGACTAGCGGGGTACAATGAGCAGTTCTTC	TRBJ2-1	TRBD2	16	NA	TRBV5-1
CATGTGGQDTQYF	TGTGCCACCGGGACAGGGGGCCAAGATACGCAGTATTTT	TRBJ2-3	TRBD1	13	NA	TRBV24-1
CASSISGNQPQHF	TGTGCCAGTAGTATATCAGGGAATCAGCCCCAGCATTTT	TRBJ1-5	NA	13	few	TRBV19
CASSTGERTNEKLFF	TGTGCCAGCAGTACGGGGGAAAGGACTAATGAAAAACTGTTTTTT	TRBJ1-4	NA	15	NA	TRBV6-5
CASTQGAPGYSNQPQHF	TGTGCCAGTACCCAGGGGGCCCCTGGATATAGCAATCAGCCCCAGCATTTT	TRBJ1-5	TRBD1	17	few	TRBV19
CASRFGGAGETQYF	TGTGCCAGCCGCTTTGGGGGGGCAGGGGAGACCCAGTACTTC	TRBJ2-5	NA	14	NA	TRBV7-2
CASSGGSTEAFF	TGTGCCAGCAGCGGTGGTAGCACTGAAGCTTTCTTT	TRBJ1-1	NA	12	once	TRBV5-6
CASSSSLGGISAKNIQYF	TGTGCCAGCAGCTCCTCCCTGGGGGGGATCTCGGCCAAAAACATTCAGTACTTC	TRBJ2-4	TRBD2	18	NA	TRBV5-4
CASSLAVRETQYF	TGCGCCAGCAGCTTGGCCGTACGGGAGACCCAGTACTTC	TRBJ2-5	NA	13	NA	TRBV5-1
CASSLPPGRGSSYEQYF	TGCGCCAGCAGCCTTCCACCTGGGCGGGGGAGCTCCTACGAGCAGTACTTC	TRBJ2-7	TRBD2	17	NA	TRBV4-1
CASSAKAGGFADTQYF	TGTGCCAGCAGCGCGAAAGCGGGGGGGTTCGCAGATACGCAGTATTTT	TRBJ2-3	TRBD2	16	NA	TRBV9
CASSAEGGSSIYGYTF	TGTGCCAGCAGTGCCGAGGGGGGGTCATCCATCTATGGCTACACCTTC	TRBJ1-2	NA	16	NA	TRBV9
CASSPPGQGGKYF	TGTGCCAGCAGCCCCCCGGGACAGGGGGGGAAGTATTTT	TRBJ2-3	TRBD1	13	NA	TRBV7-2
CASSSDRVGGNTIYF	TGTGCCAGCAGCTCCGACAGGGTGGGTGGAAACACCATATATTTT	TRBJ1-3	TRBD1	15	NA	TRBV5-6
CASSVGGGGPHNEQFF	TGTGCCAGCAGCGTAGGCGGCGGGGGCCCCCACAATGAGCAGTTCTTC	TRBJ2-1	NA	16	NA	TRBV9
CASSYIGQGGNSPLHF	TGTGCCAGCAGTTACATCGGACAGGGGGGAAATTCACCCCTCCACTTT	TRBJ1-6	TRBD1	16	once	TRBV6-5
CASSPGGSNEQYF	TGTGCCAGCAGCCCGGGTGGGTCCAACGAGCAGTACTTC	TRBJ2-7	NA	13	NA	TRBV14
CSVGLGSSYNSPLHF	TGCAGCGTGGGACTCGGGAGCTCCTATAATTCACCCCTCCACTTT	TRBJ1-6	NA	15	few	TRBV29-1
CAWDDSTEAFF	TGTGCCTGGGATGACAGCACTGAAGCTTTCTTT	TRBJ1-1	NA	11	NA	TRBV30
CASSRVISAGANVLTF	TGTGCCAGCAGCCGGGTGATTTCCGCTGGGGCCAACGTCCTGACTTTC	TRBJ2-6	NA	16	NA	TRBV11-2
CASSTRQGLSNEQFF	TGTGCCAGCAGCACTCGACAGGGATTGAGCAATGAGCAGTTCTTC	TRBJ2-1	TRBD1	15	NA	TRBV6-5
CASSDRDFGGELFF	TGTGCCAGCAGCGACAGGGACTTCGGGGGGGAGCTGTTTTTT	TRBJ2-2	NA	14	NA	TRBV7-9
CASSSTSGGARGTDTQYF	TGTGCCAGCAGCTCGACTAGCGGGGGGGCCCGGGGCACAGATACGCAGTATTTT	TRBJ2-3	TRBD2	18	NA	TRBV7-6
CASSQTGALNEQYF	TGTGCCAGCAGCCAAACAGGGGCATTAAACGAGCAGTACTTC	TRBJ2-7	TRBD1	14	NA	TRBV7-3
CAMGTLGETQYF	TGTGCCATGGGCACCCTGGGAGAGACCCAGTACTTC	TRBJ2-5	NA	12	NA	TRBV28
CASRTQGSSGNTIYF	TGTGCCAGCAGGACGCAGGGTTCCTCTGGAAACACCATATATTTT	TRBJ1-3	NA	15	NA	TRBV6-5
CASSHPDRTYEQYF	TGTGCCAGCAGCCATCCTGACAGGACCTACGAGCAGTACTTC	TRBJ2-7	NA	14	NA	TRBV14